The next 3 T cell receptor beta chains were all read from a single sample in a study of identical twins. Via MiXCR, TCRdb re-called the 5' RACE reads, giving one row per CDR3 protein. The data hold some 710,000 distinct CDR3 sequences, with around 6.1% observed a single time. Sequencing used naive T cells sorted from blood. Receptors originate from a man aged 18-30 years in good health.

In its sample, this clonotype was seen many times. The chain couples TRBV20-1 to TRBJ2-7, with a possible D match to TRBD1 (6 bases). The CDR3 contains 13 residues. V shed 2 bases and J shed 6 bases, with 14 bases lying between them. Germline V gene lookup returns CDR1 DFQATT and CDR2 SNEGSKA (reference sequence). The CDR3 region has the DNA TGCAGTGCTAGAACCGAGACAGGTTTCGAGCAGTACGTC. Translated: CSARTETGFEQYV.

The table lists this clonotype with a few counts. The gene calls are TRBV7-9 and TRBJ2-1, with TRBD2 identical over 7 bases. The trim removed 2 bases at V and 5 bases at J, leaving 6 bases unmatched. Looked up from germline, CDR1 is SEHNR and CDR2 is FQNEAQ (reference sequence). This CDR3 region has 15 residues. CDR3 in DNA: TGTGCCAGCAGCTTATGGGGACTACTACACAATGAGCAGTTCTTC. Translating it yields CASSLWGLLHNEQFF.

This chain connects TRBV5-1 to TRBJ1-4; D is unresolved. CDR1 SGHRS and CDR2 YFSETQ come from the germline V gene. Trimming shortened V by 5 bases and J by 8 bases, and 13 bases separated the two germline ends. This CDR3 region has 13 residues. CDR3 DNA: TGCGCCAGCAGACAACGGGATAGAGAAAAACTGTTTTTT. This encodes CASRQRDREKLFF.